This is a list of T cell receptor beta chains from one sample in a study of OX40 agonist ivuxolimab in advanced cancers. The assay was immunoSEQ multiplex PCR, and TCRdb's table has in-frame clones only and misses some. The table has some 85,000 clones, approximately 90% seen once; the top ten hold under 0.9%. The source was CD4+ or CD8+ T cells sorted from blood, collected in a trial of the OX40 agonist ivuxolimab. These receptors were taken from an adult with an advanced solid tumor such as melanoma, head and neck, liver or kidney cancer. Both conserved end residues are part of each CDR3. D genes are given only for firm matches. Size values are once, few and many counts, or a class for expanded clones, and some rows have none.

v_call	clone_size	j_call	d_call	cdr3_length	cdr3_aa	cdr3_nt
TRBV20-1	NA	TRBJ1-1	NA	11	CSARYYGEAFF	TGCAGTGCTAGATATTACGGTGAAGCTTTCTTT
TRBV30	NA	TRBJ2-7	NA	11	CAWSLGGEQYF	TGTGCCTGGAGCCTAGGGGGTGAGCAGTACTTC
TRBV5-1	NA	TRBJ1-2	NA	12	CASRQASYGYTF	TGCGCCAGCAGACAGGCCTCCTATGGCTACACCTTC
TRBV11-2	NA	TRBJ2-1	TRBD1	16	CASSLRGQGAYNEQFF	TGTGCCAGCAGCTTAAGGGGACAGGGGGCTTACAATGAGCAGTTCTTC
TRBV5-1	NA	TRBJ2-5	NA	11	CASSLDQTQYF	TGCGCCAGCAGCTTGGACCAGACCCAGTACTTC
TRBV18	few	TRBJ1-5	NA	16	CASSTTGGGMNQPQHF	TGTGCCAGCTCAACTACCGGGGGGGGAATGAATCAGCCCCAGCATTTT
TRBV7-2	NA	TRBJ2-6	NA	15	CASSTSGSGANVLTF	TGTGCCAGCAGCACATCAGGTTCTGGGGCCAACGTCCTGACTTTC
TRBV25-1	NA	TRBJ1-6	NA	16	CASSDGALGWNSPLHF	TGTGCCAGCAGTGATGGGGCTCTCGGGTGGAATTCGCCCCTCCACTTT
TRBV2	NA	TRBJ2-1	NA	16	CASSQQGRGSYNEQFF	TGTGCCAGCAGTCAACAGGGTAGGGGCTCCTACAATGAGCAGTTCTTC
TRBV7-6	NA	TRBJ1-1	TRBD1	14	CASTSGTGNTEAFF	TGTGCCAGCACCTCCGGGACAGGGAACACTGAAGCTTTCTTT
TRBV19	NA	TRBJ2-7	TRBD1	15	CASSIGGTGHYEQYF	TGTGCCAGTAGTATAGGAGGGACAGGGCACTACGAGCAGTACTTC
TRBV6-6	once	TRBJ1-3	NA	15	CASSYEGVSGNTIYF	TGTGCCAGCAGTTACGAGGGGGTGTCTGGAAACACCATATATTTT
TRBV19	few	TRBJ1-5	NA	15	CASSVGTHSNQPQHF	TGTGCCAGTAGTGTCGGGACACATAGCAATCAGCCCCAGCATTTT
TRBV7-9	once	TRBJ2-6	NA	17	CASSLEGRRTGANVLTF	TGTGCCAGCAGCTTAGAGGGACGGAGAACTGGGGCCAACGTCCTGACTTTC
TRBV18	NA	TRBJ1-2	NA	13	CASSLEQGDGYTF	TGTGCCAGCTCACTAGAACAGGGAGATGGCTACACCTTC
TRBV4-1	NA	TRBJ1-1	NA	18	CASSQDPRSGWRNTEAFF	TGCGCCAGCAGCCAAGATCCACGTTCCGGGTGGAGGAACACTGAAGCTTTCTTT
TRBV7-2	NA	TRBJ1-1	NA	15	CASSSQTLQNTEAFF	TGTGCCAGCAGCTCTCAAACCCTACAGAACACTGAAGCTTTCTTT
TRBV14	NA	TRBJ1-2	TRBD1	13	CASSQNRDSAYTF	TGTGCCAGCAGCCAAAATCGGGACAGCGCCTACACCTTC
TRBV2	NA	TRBJ2-7	TRBD2	13	CASNRGVDYEQYF	TGTGCCAGCAATCGGGGGGTCGACTACGAGCAGTACTTC
TRBV6-5	NA	TRBJ2-5	NA	14	CASSADGPMETQYF	TGTGCCAGCAGTGCCGATGGGCCCATGGAGACCCAGTACTTC
TRBV30	NA	TRBJ1-5	NA	14	CAWSTAHSNQPQHF	TGTGCCTGGAGTACGGCACATAGCAATCAGCCCCAGCATTTT
TRBV4-1	NA	TRBJ1-2	TRBD1	14	CASSRRGRDYGYTF	TGCGCCAGCAGCCGCAGGGGGCGCGACTATGGCTACACCTTC
TRBV10-2	NA	TRBJ2-3	TRBD2	13	CASRGGARDTQYF	TGCGCCAGTAGGGGAGGGGCTCGAGATACGCAGTATTTT
TRBV9	once	TRBJ2-7	NA	15	CASSVATGAGYEQYF	TGTGCCAGCAGCGTAGCTACGGGGGCCGGGTACGAGCAGTACTTC
TRBV29-1	few	TRBJ2-7	NA	12	CSALSSSYEQYF	TGCAGCGCACTATCCAGCTCCTACGAGCAGTACTTC
TRBV2	once	TRBJ1-5	NA	14	CASSTRGSNQPQHF	TGTGCCAGCAGCACCAGGGGTAGCAATCAGCCCCAGCATTTT
TRBV14	NA	TRBJ2-7	NA	12	CASSQLAYEQYF	TGTGCCAGCAGCCAACTGGCCTACGAGCAGTACTTC
TRBV18	NA	TRBJ2-5	TRBD1	14	CASSPRGRGETQYF	TGTGCCAGCTCACCCAGGGGGCGAGGGGAGACCCAGTACTTC
TRBV10-3	NA	TRBJ2-2	TRBD1	14	CAIKGQGSTGELFF	TGTGCCATCAAGGGACAGGGGAGCACCGGGGAGCTGTTTTTT
TRBV5-1	NA	TRBJ1-1	TRBD1	14	CASSWGQQFTEAFF	TGCGCCAGCAGCTGGGGACAGCAATTCACTGAAGCTTTCTTT
TRBV21-1	NA	TRBJ2-7	NA	15	CASSKALRNTYEQYF	TGTGCCAGCAGCAAAGCGCTCAGGAATACCTACGAGCAGTACTTC
TRBV18	NA	TRBJ1-1	NA	13	CASSQLQGLGAFF	TGTGCCAGCTCACAATTACAGGGATTGGGAGCTTTCTTT
TRBV5-4	NA	TRBJ2-2	TRBD2	18	CASSPGGLAGVGTGELFF	TGTGCCAGCAGCCCCGGCGGACTAGCGGGAGTGGGAACCGGGGAGCTGTTTTTT
TRBV7-2	NA	TRBJ1-2	NA	13	CASSFPGEDGYTF	TGTGCCAGCAGCTTCCCAGGGGAGGATGGCTACACCTTC
TRBV19	NA	TRBJ2-6	NA	16	CASRDTRSSGANVLTF	TGTGCCAGCCGGGACACGAGAAGCTCTGGGGCCAACGTCCTGACTTTC
TRBV6-1	NA	TRBJ1-2	NA	15	CASTIQETTTYGYTF	TGTGCCAGCACGATTCAGGAAACAACCACCTATGGCTACACCTTC
TRBV19	NA	TRBJ2-7	TRBD1	12	CASSIGDRGQYF	TGTGCCAGTAGTATCGGGGACAGGGGGCAGTACTTC
TRBV6-6	NA	TRBJ1-2	NA	14	CASNPSGQSYGYTF	TGTGCCAGCAACCCGTCCGGGCAAAGCTATGGCTACACCTTC
TRBV4-1	NA	TRBJ2-5	NA	15	CASSQGLGRGETQYF	TGCGCCAGCAGCCAAGGCTTGGGAAGGGGAGAGACCCAGTACTTC
TRBV5-1	NA	TRBJ1-1	NA	15	CASSRYTGANTEAFF	TGCGCCAGCAGCCGATACACCGGGGCGAACACTGAAGCTTTCTTT
TRBV19	NA	TRBJ2-7	TRBD1	15	CASSIGDRISHEQYF	TGTGCCAGTAGTATTGGGGACAGGATTTCTCACGAGCAGTACTTC
TRBV27	NA	TRBJ1-1	NA	14	CASSSVRGNTEAFF	TGTGCCAGCAGTTCCGTCCGGGGGAACACTGAAGCTTTCTTT
TRBV2	NA	TRBJ1-1	NA	14	CASSAASRATEAFF	TGTGCCAGCAGTGCGGCCTCGCGGGCCACTGAAGCTTTCTTT
TRBV18	NA	TRBJ2-7	TRBD2	15	CASSPESSGPYEQYF	TGTGCCAGCTCACCAGAATCTAGCGGCCCCTACGAGCAGTACTTC
TRBV7-2	NA	TRBJ1-4	NA	17	CASSPRVGRTTNEKLFF	TGTGCCAGCAGCCCCCGGGTGGGCAGGACAACTAATGAAAAACTGTTTTTT